This T cell receptor beta chain was retrieved from a study of blood T cell repertoires in COVID-19. About the study: Sources were T cells, B-cell-depleted T cells, or PBMCs; the material itself was cDNA or gDNA.

CDR1 and CDR2 from the germline V gene are SNHLY and FYNNEI. The CDR3 is made up of 15 amino acids. Trimming took 3 bases from V and 4 from J; bases not matched to a gene: 9. Measured with immunoSEQ multiplex PCR; TCRdb has only the in-frame clones, and not every one. The sample has hundreds of thousands of clones; about nine tenths are singletons. The rearrangement links TRBV2 to TRBJ2-7, with 7 nucleotides matching TRBD1. The sequence was collected from a woman between 18 and 29 years old with acute or convalescent COVID-19. The sample taken for sequencing was peripheral blood. The CDR3 DNA sequence: TGTGCCAGCAGTGACCTGGGACAGTTGACTTACGAGCAGTACTTC. This translates into CASSDLGQLTYEQYF.